The rows below give T cell receptor beta chains drawn from one sample of a study of T cells after posttransplantation cyclophosphamide. Sequencing was performed with immunoSEQ multiplex PCR; in TCRdb, only in-frame clones are kept and a portion is missing. The sample has about 16,000 clones, 85% seen once. This specimen was PBMCs, taken after allogeneic stem cell transplant with calcineurin inhibitor and methotrexate. These receptors originate from a female patient between 18 and 35 years old who received an allogeneic stem cell transplant from an unrelated donor, was CMV-positive, and had acute and chronic GVHD. The graft donor may have contributed some T cells. Both conserved end residues are part of each CDR3. D genes are given only for firm matches. The size field is filled for only some rows; it gives once, few, many or a size class.

clone size,V gene,J gene,D gene,CDR3 protein,CDR3 DNA
NA,TRBV2,TRBJ2-7,NA,CASSEQQGNSYEQYF,TGTGCCAGCAGTGAACAGCAGGGAAACTCCTACGAGCAGTACTTC
few,TRBV19,TRBJ1-3,NA,CAGEGENTIYF,TGTGCCGGAGAGGGAGAAAACACCATATATTTT
NA,TRBV4-1,TRBJ2-7,NA,CASSQTASPTYEQYF,TGCGCCAGCAGCCAAACCGCTAGCCCTACCTACGAGCAGTACTTC
NA,TRBV19,TRBJ1-1,NA,CASSIRVLNTEAFF,TGTGCCAGTAGTATACGAGTGTTGAACACTGAAGCTTTCTTT
NA,TRBV4-1,TRBJ2-6,NA,CASSPGAQGLQGANVLTF,TGCGCCAGCAGCCCAGGAGCCCAGGGGCTCCAGGGGGCCAACGTCCTGACTTTC
NA,TRBV5-6,TRBJ2-3,TRBD2,CASSLEAGVIADTQYF,TGTGCCAGCAGCTTGGAAGCGGGAGTAATAGCAGATACGCAGTATTTT
NA,TRBV2,TRBJ1-2,TRBD1,CASSGGQAYGYTF,TGTGCCAGCAGTGGCGGACAGGCCTATGGCTACACCTTC
NA,TRBV2,TRBJ2-7,NA,CASSGDRGSYEQYF,TGTGCCAGCAGTGGGGATAGGGGATCCTACGAGCAGTACTTC
NA,TRBV7-2,TRBJ1-5,TRBD1,CASSPGTGGFQPQHF,TGTGCCAGCAGCCCCGGGACAGGGGGCTTCCAGCCCCAGCATTTT
NA,TRBV5-6,TRBJ2-7,TRBD1,CASSFGTGYYEQYF,TGTGCCAGCAGCTTCGGGACAGGGTACTACGAGCAGTACTTC
NA,TRBV18,TRBJ2-7,NA,CASSPGLADYEQYF,TGTGCCAGCTCCCCAGGGTTGGCGGACTACGAGCAGTACTTC
NA,TRBV5-1,TRBJ2-7,NA,CASSSRPGGYEQYF,TGCGCCAGCAGCTCAAGGCCCGGGGGCTACGAGCAGTACTTC
NA,TRBV5-1,TRBJ2-5,TRBD1,CASSQGQGKTQYF,TGCGCCAGCAGCCAGGGACAGGGAAAGACCCAGTACTTC
NA,TRBV5-1,TRBJ2-5,TRBD1,CASSLASRGETQYF,TGCGCCAGCAGCTTAGCTTCCAGGGGGGAGACCCAGTACTTC
few,TRBV6-6,TRBJ2-7,TRBD1,CASSYSGQIYEQYF,TGTGCCAGCAGTTACTCGGGACAGATATACGAGCAGTACTTC
NA,TRBV5-1,TRBJ1-2,NA,CASSLDTPQGSNYGYTF,TGCGCCAGCAGCTTGGATACCCCCCAGGGGTCTAACTATGGCTACACCTTC
NA,TRBV2,TRBJ2-1,TRBD2,CASRGTSGSLNNEQFF,TGTGCCAGCAGGGGGACTAGCGGATCCCTAAACAATGAGCAGTTCTTC
few,TRBV18,TRBJ1-2,NA,CASSPPIRSGGYTF,TGTGCCAGCTCACCTCCTATACGGTCCGGGGGCTACACCTTC
few,TRBV10-2,TRBJ1-5,TRBD1,CARGTAPAVASNQPQHF,TGCGCCAGAGGGACAGCTCCGGCCGTGGCTAGCAATCAGCCCCAGCATTTT
once,TRBV5-1,TRBJ1-4,TRBD1,CASKTGANEKLFF,TGCGCCAGCAAGACAGGGGCCAATGAAAAACTGTTTTTT
NA,TRBV5-1,TRBJ2-1,NA,CASSLGGLGNEQFF,TGCGCCAGCAGCTTGGGCGGACTTGGGAATGAGCAGTTCTTC
NA,TRBV6-5,TRBJ2-7,TRBD2,CASSYREDAYEQYF,TGTGCCAGCAGTTACCGGGAGGACGCCTACGAGCAGTACTTC
NA,TRBV19,TRBJ2-1,TRBD2,CASSVLAGGPNEQFF,TGTGCCAGTAGCGTACTAGCGGGAGGGCCGAATGAGCAGTTCTTC
NA,TRBV25-1,TRBJ2-7,NA,CASSTRSRDSAFYEQYF,TGTGCCAGCAGTACACGGAGCAGGGATAGTGCTTTCTACGAGCAGTACTTC
few,TRBV4-1,TRBJ1-5,TRBD1,CASSHLTGGDQPQHF,TGCGCCAGCAGCCATCTGACAGGGGGCGATCAGCCCCAGCATTTT
NA,TRBV6-5,TRBJ2-7,NA,CASARQSNYEQYF,TGTGCCAGCGCCAGACAAAGCAATTACGAGCAGTACTTC
NA,TRBV25-1,TRBJ2-1,TRBD2,CASPPLPGTSGTYNEQFF,TGTGCCAGCCCTCCACTTCCGGGGACTAGCGGGACATACAATGAGCAGTTCTTC
NA,TRBV5-1,TRBJ2-5,TRBD1,CASSLYRGPQETQYF,TGCGCCAGCAGCTTATACAGGGGCCCCCAAGAGACCCAGTACTTC
NA,TRBV6-5,TRBJ2-7,NA,CASGARVSSYEQYF,TGTGCCAGCGGGGCCAGGGTAAGCTCCTACGAGCAGTACTTC
NA,TRBV18,TRBJ2-1,TRBD2,CASSPKTSGISYNEQFF,TGTGCCAGCTCACCAAAGACTAGCGGGATATCCTACAATGAGCAGTTCTTC
NA,TRBV5-1,TRBJ2-7,TRBD1,CASSFSTGGYEQYF,TGCGCCAGCAGCTTCTCGACAGGGGGGTACGAGCAGTACTTC
NA,TRBV30,TRBJ1-2,TRBD1,CAWRERLGTGDGYTF,TGTGCCTGGAGAGAAAGACTCGGGACAGGGGATGGCTACACCTTC
NA,TRBV7-2,TRBJ1-1,NA,CASSLAQGTEAFF,TGTGCCAGCAGCTTAGCCCAGGGCACAGAAGCTTTCTTT
NA,TRBV5-4,TRBJ2-3,NA,CASSPDFARSTDTQYF,TGTGCCAGCAGCCCTGACTTTGCGCGCAGCACAGATACGCAGTATTTT
few,TRBV28,TRBJ2-1,TRBD1,CASNGQGAYNEQFF,TGTGCCAGCAATGGACAGGGGGCGTACAATGAGCAGTTCTTC
NA,TRBV6-1,TRBJ2-7,TRBD1,CASSEFPTGGGDNEQYF,TGTGCCAGCAGTGAATTCCCAACAGGGGGCGGTGATAACGAGCAGTACTTC
NA,TRBV19,TRBJ1-1,TRBD1,CASSIGGQGALNTEAFF,TGTGCCAGTAGTATCGGGGGACAGGGAGCTTTGAACACTGAAGCTTTCTTT
NA,TRBV7-7,TRBJ2-5,TRBD2,CASSPAGGDTETQYF,TGTGCCAGCAGCCCAGCGGGAGGGGACACAGAGACCCAGTACTTC
once,TRBV7-9,TRBJ2-7,TRBD1,CASSLVDRGKEQYF,TGTGCCAGCAGCTTAGTCGACAGGGGAAAGGAGCAGTACTTC
NA,TRBV7-9,TRBJ2-5,TRBD2,CASSFPNSGKGETQYF,TGTGCCAGCAGCTTCCCAAATAGCGGGAAGGGGGAGACCCAGTACTTC
NA,TRBV7-2,TRBJ2-7,NA,CASSESGTPTYEQYF,TGTGCCAGCAGCGAATCCGGGACTCCAACCTACGAGCAGTACTTC
NA,TRBV30,TRBJ2-1,TRBD2,CAWSTASGNNEQFF,TGTGCCTGGAGTACGGCTAGCGGAAACAATGAGCAGTTCTTC
NA,TRBV14,TRBJ2-7,TRBD2,CASSQDLGSGTSYEQYF,TGTGCCAGCAGCCAAGATCTAGGGAGCGGGACCTCCTACGAGCAGTACTTC
NA,TRBV5-1,TRBJ2-1,TRBD2,CASSSTGLAGDYNEQFF,TGCGCCAGCAGCTCCACGGGACTAGCGGGGGATTACAATGAGCAGTTCTTC
NA,TRBV5-5,TRBJ1-1,NA,CASPGSGGLNTEAFF,TGTGCCAGCCCCGGAAGTGGGGGACTAAACACTGAAGCTTTCTTT
few,TRBV28,TRBJ2-7,NA,CASSYLRGQYF,TGTGCCAGCAGTTACCTCAGGGGGCAGTACTTC
NA,TRBV9,TRBJ1-2,NA,CASSVGSPQGLYGYTF,TGTGCCAGCAGCGTAGGATCCCCACAGGGCCTCTATGGCTACACCTTC
NA,TRBV9,TRBJ2-7,TRBD2,CASSLVLAGLPKFYEQYF,TGTGCCAGCAGCTTGGTTTTAGCGGGCCTTCCTAAATTCTACGAGCAGTACTTC
NA,TRBV7-9,TRBJ2-1,NA,CASSARTLEQFF,TGTGCCAGCAGCGCCCGGACTCTTGAGCAGTTCTTC